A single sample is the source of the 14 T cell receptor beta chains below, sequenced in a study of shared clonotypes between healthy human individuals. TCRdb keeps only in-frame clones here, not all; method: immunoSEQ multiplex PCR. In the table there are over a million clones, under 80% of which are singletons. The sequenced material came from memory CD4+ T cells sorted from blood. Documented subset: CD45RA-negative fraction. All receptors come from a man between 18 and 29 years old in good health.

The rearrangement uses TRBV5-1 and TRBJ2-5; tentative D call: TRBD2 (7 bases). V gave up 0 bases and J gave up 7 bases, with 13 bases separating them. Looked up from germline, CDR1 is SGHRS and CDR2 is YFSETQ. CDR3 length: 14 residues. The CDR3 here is CASSLEGGDGTQYF. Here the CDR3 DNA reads TGCGCCAGCAGCTTGGAAGGGGGGGACGGGACCCAGTACTTC.

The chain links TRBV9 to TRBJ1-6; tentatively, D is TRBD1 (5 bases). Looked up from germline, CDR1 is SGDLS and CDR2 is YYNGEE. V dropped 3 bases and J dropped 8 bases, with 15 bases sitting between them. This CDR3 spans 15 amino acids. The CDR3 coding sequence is TGTGCCAGCAGCGGGGGCGTGGGGCGCGATTCACCCCTCCACTTT. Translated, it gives CASSGGVGRDSPLHF. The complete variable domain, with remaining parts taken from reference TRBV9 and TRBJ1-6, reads DSGVTQTPKHLITATGQRVTLRCSPRSGDLSVYWYQQSLDQGLQFLIQYYNGEERAKGNILERFSAQQFPDLHSELNLSSLELGDSALYFCASSGGVGRDSPLHFGNGTRLTVT.

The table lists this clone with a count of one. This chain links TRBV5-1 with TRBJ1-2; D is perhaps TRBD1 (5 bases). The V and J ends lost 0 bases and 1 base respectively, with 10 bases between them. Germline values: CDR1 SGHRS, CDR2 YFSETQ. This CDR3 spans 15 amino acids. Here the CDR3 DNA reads TGCGCCAGCAGCTTGGGACAGTCGTATAACTATGGCTACACCTTC. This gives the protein CASSLGQSYNYGYTF.

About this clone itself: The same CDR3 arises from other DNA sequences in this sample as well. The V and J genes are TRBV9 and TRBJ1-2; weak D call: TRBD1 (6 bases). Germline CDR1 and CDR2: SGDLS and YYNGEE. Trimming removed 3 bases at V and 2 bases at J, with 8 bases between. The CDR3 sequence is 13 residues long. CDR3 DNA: TGTGCCAGCAGCGCAACAGGGAACTATGGCTACACCTTC. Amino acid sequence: CASSATGNYGYTF. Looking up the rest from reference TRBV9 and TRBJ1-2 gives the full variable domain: DSGVTQTPKHLITATGQRVTLRCSPRSGDLSVYWYQQSLDQGLQFLIQYYNGEERAKGNILERFSAQQFPDLHSELNLSSLELGDSALYFCASSATGNYGYTFGSGTRLTVV.

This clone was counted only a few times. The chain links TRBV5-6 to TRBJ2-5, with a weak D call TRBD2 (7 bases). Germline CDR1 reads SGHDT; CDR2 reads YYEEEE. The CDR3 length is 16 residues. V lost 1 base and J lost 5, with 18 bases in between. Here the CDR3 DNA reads TGTGCCAGCAGCTTGTTCAGAGGGGGGGCCTCCGAGACCCAGTACTTC. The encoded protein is CASSLFRGGASETQYF.

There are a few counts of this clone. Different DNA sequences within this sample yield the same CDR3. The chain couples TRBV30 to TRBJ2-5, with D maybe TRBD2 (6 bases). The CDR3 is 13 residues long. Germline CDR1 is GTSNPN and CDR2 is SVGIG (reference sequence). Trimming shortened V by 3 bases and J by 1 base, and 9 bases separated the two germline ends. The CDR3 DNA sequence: TGTGCCTGGAGCGGGGGAATCCAAGAGACCCAGTACTTC. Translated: CAWSGGIQETQYF.

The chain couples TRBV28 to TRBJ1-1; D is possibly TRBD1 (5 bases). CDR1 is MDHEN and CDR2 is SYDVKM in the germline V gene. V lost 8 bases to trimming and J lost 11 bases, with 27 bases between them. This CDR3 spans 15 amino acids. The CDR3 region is CASWGQGVRERKAFF. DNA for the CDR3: TGTGCCAGCTGGGGCCAAGGCGTCCGGGAGCGCAAGGCTTTCTTT.

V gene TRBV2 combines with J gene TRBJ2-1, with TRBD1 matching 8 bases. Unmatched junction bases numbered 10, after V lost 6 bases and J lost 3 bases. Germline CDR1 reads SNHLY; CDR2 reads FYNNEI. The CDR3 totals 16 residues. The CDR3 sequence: CASSHDLDRDYNEQFF. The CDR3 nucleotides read TGTGCCAGCAGCCATGATTTGGACAGGGACTACAATGAGCAGTTCTTC.

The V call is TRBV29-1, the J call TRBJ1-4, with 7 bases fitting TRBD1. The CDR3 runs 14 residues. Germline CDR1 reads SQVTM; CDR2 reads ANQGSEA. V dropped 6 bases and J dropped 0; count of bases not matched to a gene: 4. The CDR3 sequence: CSVGQSATNEKLFF. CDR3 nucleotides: TGCAGCGTGGGACAGAGTGCAACTAATGAAAAACTGTTTTTT.

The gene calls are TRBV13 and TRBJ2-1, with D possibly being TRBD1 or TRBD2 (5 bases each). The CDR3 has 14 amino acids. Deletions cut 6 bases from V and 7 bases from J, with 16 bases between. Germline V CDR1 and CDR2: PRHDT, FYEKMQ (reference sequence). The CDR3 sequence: CASRGPRSGNEQFF. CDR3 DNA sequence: TGTGCCAGCAGGGGACCCCGCTCCGGTAATGAGCAGTTCTTC.

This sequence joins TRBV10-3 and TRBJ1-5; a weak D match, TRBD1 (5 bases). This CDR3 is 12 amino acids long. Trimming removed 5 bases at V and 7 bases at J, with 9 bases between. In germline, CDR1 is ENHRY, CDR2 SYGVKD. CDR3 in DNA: TGTGCCATCAGTCAGGGCCTGCAGCCCCAGCATTTT. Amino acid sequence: CAISQGLQPQHF.

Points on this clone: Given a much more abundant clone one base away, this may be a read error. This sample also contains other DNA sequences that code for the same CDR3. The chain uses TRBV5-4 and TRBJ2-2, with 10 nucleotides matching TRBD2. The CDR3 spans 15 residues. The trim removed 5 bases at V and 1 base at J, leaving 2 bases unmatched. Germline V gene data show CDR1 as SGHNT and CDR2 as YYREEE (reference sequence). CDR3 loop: CASSLAGGNTGELFF. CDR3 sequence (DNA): TGTGCCAGCAGTTTAGCGGGGGGGAACACCGGGGAGCTGTTTTTT. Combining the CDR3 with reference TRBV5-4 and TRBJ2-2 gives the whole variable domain ETGVTQSPTHLIKTRGQQVTLRCSSQSGHNTVSWYQQALGQGPQFIFQYYREEENGRGNFPPRFSGLQFPNYSSELNVNALELDDSALYLCASSLAGGNTGELFFGEGSRLTVL.

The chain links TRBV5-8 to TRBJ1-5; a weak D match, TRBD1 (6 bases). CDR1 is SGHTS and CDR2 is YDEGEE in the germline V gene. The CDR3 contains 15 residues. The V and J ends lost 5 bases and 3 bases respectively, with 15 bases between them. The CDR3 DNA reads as TGTGCCAGCAGGGTTCCACAGGGAAACAATCAGCCCCAGCATTTT. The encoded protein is CASRVPQGNNQPQHF.

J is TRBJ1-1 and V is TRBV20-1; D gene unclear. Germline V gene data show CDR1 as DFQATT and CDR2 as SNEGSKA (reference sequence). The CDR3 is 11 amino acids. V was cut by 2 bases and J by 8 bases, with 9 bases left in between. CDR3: CSARPQREAFF. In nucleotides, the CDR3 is TGCAGTGCTAGACCGCAGCGGGAAGCTTTCTTT.